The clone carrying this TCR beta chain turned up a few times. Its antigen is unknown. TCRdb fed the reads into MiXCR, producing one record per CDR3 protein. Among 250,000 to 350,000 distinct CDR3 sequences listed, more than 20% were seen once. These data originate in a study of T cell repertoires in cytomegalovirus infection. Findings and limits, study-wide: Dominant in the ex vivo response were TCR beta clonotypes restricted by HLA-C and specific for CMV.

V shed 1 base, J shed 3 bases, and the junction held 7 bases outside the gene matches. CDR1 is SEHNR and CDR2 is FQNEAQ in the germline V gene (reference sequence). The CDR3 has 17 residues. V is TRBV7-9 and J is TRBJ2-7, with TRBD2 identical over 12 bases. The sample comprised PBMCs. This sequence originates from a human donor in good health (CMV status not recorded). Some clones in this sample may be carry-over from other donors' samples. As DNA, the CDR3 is TGTGCCAGCAGCTTAGGTTGGACTAGCGGGACCAACTACGAGCAGTACTTC. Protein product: CASSLGWTSGTNYEQYF. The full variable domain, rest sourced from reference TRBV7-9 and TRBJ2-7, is DTGVSQNPRHKITKRGQNVTFRCDPISEHNRLYWYRQTLGQGPEFLTYFQNEAQLEKSRLLSDRFSAERPKGSFSTLEIQRTEQGDSAMYLCASSLGWTSGTNYEQYFGPGTRLTVT.